A selection of T cell receptor beta chains follows, all from one sample in a study of response to subunit inactivated influenza vaccine. One entry per CDR3 protein, called by TCRdb with MiXCR from the RT-PCR reads. The repertoire has around 520,000 distinct CDR3 sequences, around 25% of them found once; the top ten carry 1.5% to 2%. The sample was CD4+ T cells sorted from PBMCs, taken around 5 days after vaccination. Source of these receptors: a man aged 45 to 65 who received an inactivated influenza vaccine. Each CDR3 is given with its conserved first and last residue. D genes are given only for firm matches. A row's size may be missing; if present it is once, few, many or a size class.

d_gene: TRBD1
abundance: NA
j_gene: TRBJ2-1
v_gene: TRBV20-1
CDR3aa: CSARPGTGIYNEQFF
CDR3nt: TGCAGTGCTAGGCCCGGGACAGGGATCTACAATGAGCAGTTCTTC

d_gene: NA
abundance: NA
j_gene: TRBJ1-5
v_gene: TRBV20-1
CDR3aa: CSAIKTSNQPQHF
CDR3nt: TGCAGTGCCATTAAGACGAGCAATCAGCCCCAGCATTTT

d_gene: TRBD1
abundance: NA
j_gene: TRBJ2-1
v_gene: TRBV20-1
CDR3aa: CSASPRDRAYNEQFF
CDR3nt: TGCAGTGCTAGCCCCCGGGACAGGGCCTACAATGAGCAGTTCTTC

d_gene: NA
abundance: NA
j_gene: TRBJ2-1
v_gene: TRBV7-6
CDR3aa: CASSLLGHRNEQFF
CDR3nt: TGTGCCAGCAGCTTATTGGGGCATCGCAATGAGCAGTTCTTC

d_gene: TRBD1
abundance: NA
j_gene: TRBJ1-6
v_gene: TRBV12-3/TRBV12-4
CDR3aa: CASNPGQDSSPLHF
CDR3nt: TGTGCCAGCAACCCGGGACAGGACAGTTCACCCCTCCACTTT

d_gene: NA
abundance: once
j_gene: TRBJ2-5
v_gene: TRBV27
CDR3aa: CASPELGGVMETHYF
CDR3nt: TGTGCCAGCCCGGAATTAGGGGGAGTTATGGAGACCCATTACTTC

d_gene: NA
abundance: many
j_gene: TRBJ2-1
v_gene: TRBV20-1
CDR3aa: CSAWAGGYNEQFF
CDR3nt: TGCAGTGCTTGGGCCGGCGGGTACAATGAGCAGTTCTTC

d_gene: TRBD1
abundance: NA
j_gene: TRBJ1-1
v_gene: TRBV3-1
CDR3aa: CASSQEGGGTSFF
CDR3nt: TGTGCCAGCAGCCAAGAAGGAGGGGGCACGTCTTTCTTT

d_gene: TRBD2
abundance: few
j_gene: TRBJ2-1
v_gene: TRBV7-2
CDR3aa: CASSLQAGPYNEQFF
CDR3nt: TGTGCCAGCAGCTTACAAGCGGGGCCCTACAATGAGCAGTTCTTC

d_gene: NA
abundance: few
j_gene: TRBJ2-1
v_gene: TRBV7-2
CDR3aa: CASTIGLLGNEQFF
CDR3nt: TGTGCCAGCACCATTGGACTCCTGGGCAATGAGCAGTTCTTC

d_gene: NA
abundance: NA
j_gene: TRBJ2-1
v_gene: TRBV30
CDR3aa: CAWSVRQAYNEQFF
CDR3nt: TGTGCCTGGAGTGTAAGGCAGGCTTACAATGAGCAGTTCTTC

d_gene: TRBD1
abundance: NA
j_gene: TRBJ1-6
v_gene: TRBV7-2
CDR3aa: CASSRTGIRSPLHF
CDR3nt: TGTGCCAGCAGCCGGACAGGGATTCGTTCACCCCTCCACTTT

d_gene: TRBD2
abundance: NA
j_gene: TRBJ2-3
v_gene: TRBV5-1
CDR3aa: CASSPGASGSRDTQYF
CDR3nt: TGCGCCAGCAGCCCGGGGGCTAGCGGGAGTCGAGATACGCAGTATTTT